This T cell receptor (beta chain) was identified in a study of cytomegalovirus exposure and HLA in healthy donors. The CDR3 sequence is 14 residues long. The V segment lost 1 base and the J segment 5 bases; nucleotides outside the gene matches: 4. Germline CDR1 is SGDLS and CDR2 is YYNGEE. The PCR was carried out with 60 Vbeta primers and 13 Jbeta primers. Generated by immunoSEQ multiplex PCR, the TCRdb table keeps only in-frame clones and is missing some. The sample comprises around 140,000 clones, 77% of which are singletons, and nearly 4% rests with the top ten. The origin of this receptor is a male donor in good health and CMV-seronegative. Sequences were obtained from PBMCs. This chain joins TRBV9 and TRBJ1-2; 8 nucleotides agree with TRBD1. CDR3 sequence reads: CASSVLGQEYGYTF. The CDR3 coding sequence is TGTGCCAGCAGCGTACTGGGACAGGAATATGGCTACACCTTC.